These 20 T cell receptor beta chains came from one sample sequenced in a study of vaccination effects on CD4 cells after COVID-19. Profiled with immunoSEQ multiplex PCR; TCRdb holds only in-frame clones, not every one. Of roughly 59,000 clones in the sample, roughly 78% were seen once. Sequencing in the ViraFEST assay came after antigen-specific CD4+ T cells had been expanded with viral peptide pools, which were used to stimulate PBMC. Culture proceeded for nine to eleven days, and CD4+ T cells were then isolated. Subjects were given two BNT162b2 or mRNA-1273 vaccine doses. Antigen specificity for these receptors is unknown. Sequencing was performed on CD4+ T cells from PBMCs cultured with HCoV-OC43 spike peptides, taken after COVID-19 vaccination. The sample's subset: HCoV-OC43 spike overlapping peptide pool stimulation. These receptors originate from a human donor who received a COVID-19 vaccine.

This clone has a handful of counts. V usage is TRBV2 and J usage is TRBJ1-2, with D possibly matching TRBD1 (6 bases). Trimming left V 4 bases short and J 0 bases short, with 15 bases between. The CDR3 has 16 amino acids. In germline, CDR1 is SNHLY, CDR2 FYNNEI. The CDR3 DNA reads as TGTGCCAGCAGTGTCCCCACGGGACACCCTAACTATGGCTACACCTTC. As protein: CASSVPTGHPNYGYTF. The variable domain in full, with the rest retrieved from reference TRBV2 and TRBJ1-2, is EPEVTQTPSHQVTQMGQEVILRCVPISNHLYFYWYRQILGQKVEFLVSFYNNEISEKSEIFDDQFSVERPDGSNFTLKIRSTKLEDSAMYFCASSVPTGHPNYGYTFGSGTRLTVV.

This clone was observed a few times. The chain is built from TRBV5-1 and TRBJ1-1; D remains ambiguous. The germline V gene has CDR1 SGHRS and CDR2 YFSETQ. CDR3 size: 15 residues. The V end lost 0 bases, the J end lost 3 bases, and 12 bases lay between the germline ends. The CDR3 region has the DNA TGCGCCAGCAGCTTGGGTCAGGTTGGGGACACTGAAGCTTTCTTT. Its translation is CASSLGQVGDTEAFF.

The CDR3 nucleotides read TGTGCCATCGGGACAGGGAATGATCAGCCCCAGCATTTT. Its translation is CAIGTGNDQPQHF. The chain couples TRBV11-3 to TRBJ1-5; 9 bases are a match to TRBD1. V gave up 10 bases and J gave up 5 bases; unmatched junction bases: 6. CDR3 size: 13 residues. The germline V gene encodes CDR1 SGHNT and CDR2 YENEEA.

The CDR3 protein is CASSHSIWGRAANTGELFF. The CDR3 DNA follows: TGTGCCAGCAGCCATTCCATCTGGGGGCGAGCGGCAAACACCGGGGAGCTGTTTTTT. The chain combines TRBV14 with TRBJ2-2; possible D gene TRBD1, 6 bases. Germline V gene lookup returns CDR1 SGHDN and CDR2 FVKESK. The CDR3 consists of 19 residues. The V and J ends lost 3 bases and 2 bases respectively, with 22 bases between them.

The chain recombines TRBV24-1 with TRBJ2-3; 8 nucleotides align to TRBD2. Germline CDR1 KGHDR, CDR2 SFDVKD. J gave up 2 bases and V 1 base, and 4 bases lay outside the gene matches. The CDR3 loop spans 16 amino acids. CDR3: CATSDLGRGATDTQYF. Written as DNA, the CDR3 is TGTGCCACCAGTGATTTAGGGCGGGGGGCCACAGATACGCAGTATTTT.

The V and J genes are TRBV7-9 and TRBJ1-1; D perhaps matches TRBD1 (5 bases). CDR3 length equals 16 residues. Trimming took 5 bases from V and 6 from J, leaving 22 bases between them. In germline, CDR1 is SEHNR, CDR2 FQNEAQ (reference sequence). CDR3: CASSHRGSHSSAEAFF. CDR3 sequence (DNA): TGTGCCAGCAGCCATCGGGGCAGCCACTCTTCGGCTGAAGCTTTCTTT.

The chain carries TRBV2 and TRBJ1-4; no clear D. CDR3 size: 15 residues. Germline-derived CDR1 and CDR2 are SNHLY and FYNNEI. Between the trimmed V and J ends, which lost 7 bases and 0 bases, there was a span of 12 bases. The CDR3 spells CASKVGSATNEKLFF. CDR3 DNA sequence: TGTGCCAGCAAGGTCGGGTCTGCAACTAATGAAAAACTGTTTTTT.

The CDR3 region has the DNA TGTGCCAGCAGTTCCGAAGACGGGACTAATCAGCCCCAGCATTTT. This encodes CASSSEDGTNQPQHF. V and J are TRBV27 and TRBJ1-5, with D maybe TRBD1 (5 bases). Trimming cost V 4 bases and J 4 bases, with 14 bases left between them. The germline gives CDR1 MNHEY, CDR2 SMNVEV (reference sequence). The length of the CDR3 is 15 residues.

The V call is TRBV6-4, the J call TRBJ1-1; D not resolved. This CDR3 has 13 residues. V lost 4 bases and J lost 0, with 6 bases in between. Germline lookup yields CDR1 MRHNA and CDR2 SNTAGT. The CDR3 DNA reads as TGTGCCAGCAGTGGCAAAATGAACACTGAAGCTTTCTTT. Its protein product is CASSGKMNTEAFF.

The chain is built from TRBV10-3 and TRBJ2-5; possibly TRBD2 for D (6 bases). CDR1 and CDR2 from the germline V gene are ENHRY and SYGVKD. This CDR3 comprises 13 residues. V was pared by 5 bases and J by 5 bases, with 12 bases between. CDR3 loop: CAISQTSWETQYF. The CDR3 DNA is TGTGCCATCAGTCAGACTAGTTGGGAGACCCAGTACTTC.

Only a few counts were recorded for this clone. The J gene is TRBJ1-2, the V gene TRBV20-1; D not certain. Germline loops: CDR1 DFQATT, CDR2 SNEGSKA (reference sequence). The CDR3 is 12 amino acids. V shed 3 bases and J shed 8 bases, with 13 bases lying between them. CDR3 residues: CSASRGEAGYTF. The CDR3 nucleotides are TGCAGTGCTAGTCGGGGTGAGGCAGGCTACACCTTC.

The V gene is TRBV12-5, the J gene TRBJ1-2; 7 bases map to TRBD1. Trimming cost V 3 bases and J 2 bases; bases outside gene matches: 9. The CDR3 is 16 residues long. The germline V gene has CDR1 LGHNT and CDR2 FRNRAP. CDR3 sequence reads: CASGLDRADSNYGYTF. The DNA for the CDR3 is TGTGCTAGTGGTTTAGACAGGGCCGATTCGAACTATGGCTACACCTTC.

This chain links TRBV7-2 with TRBJ2-2; D is perhaps TRBD2 (7 bases). CDR3 length equals 16 residues. V lost 5 bases and J 6 bases, leaving 19 bases between the germline ends. CDR1 is SGHTA and CDR2 is FQGNSA in the germline V gene. CDR3 protein: CASSNRRGGGAGELFF. The CDR3 DNA sequence: TGTGCCAGCAGCAATAGGAGGGGGGGAGGAGCCGGGGAGCTGTTTTTT.

V is TRBV9 and J is TRBJ1-6; tentatively, D is TRBD1 (6 bases). V was clipped by 3 bases and J by 11 bases, with 18 bases between them. Germline lookup yields CDR1 SGDLS and CDR2 YYNGEE. CDR3 length: 15 residues. This chain's CDR3 is CASSAQGPAGTPLHF. The CDR3 nucleotides are TGTGCCAGCAGCGCACAGGGTCCGGCCGGGACACCCCTCCACTTT.

This chain links TRBV5-1 with TRBJ2-1; possibly TRBD2 for D (7 bases). Germline-derived CDR1 and CDR2 are SGHRS and YFSETQ. The ends were cut back, 6 bases at V and 8 bases at J, with 18 bases in the middle. The CDR3 length is 14 residues. The CDR3 loop reads CASTPAGAGDEQFF. CDR3 nucleotide sequence: TGCGCCAGCACCCCGGCGGGGGCGGGGGATGAGCAGTTCTTC.

The chain recombines TRBV6-5 with TRBJ2-3; a weak D match, TRBD1 (5 bases). The V end lost 10 bases, the J end lost 0 bases, and 17 bases lay between the germline ends. CDR3 length: 15 amino acids. Germline assignment: CDR1 MNHEY and CDR2 SVGAGI. As DNA, the CDR3 is TGTGCCATCGGATTTTCAGGGTCTAGCACAGATACGCAGTATTTT. Amino acids: CAIGFSGSSTDTQYF.

This clone was seen a few times. The chain carries TRBV7-9 and TRBJ1-6, with D perhaps matching TRBD1 (6 bases). CDR3 size: 16 residues. Germline V gives CDR1 SEHNR, CDR2 FQNEAQ (reference sequence). Trimming removed 0 bases at V and 4 bases at J, with 10 bases between. The CDR3 spells CASSLAAGAYNSPLHF. The CDR3 DNA sequence: TGTGCCAGCAGCTTAGCGGCGGGGGCTTATAATTCACCCCTCCACTTT.

This clone is a singleton in its sample. The chain recombines TRBV2 with TRBJ1-3; no definite D call. The CDR3 runs 16 residues. From germline, CDR1 is SNHLY and CDR2 FYNNEI. V lost 0 bases and J 5 bases, leaving 14 bases between the germline ends. CDR3 bases: TGTGCCAGCAGTGAAGCGCTTCAAGCCGGGCGAAACACCATATATTTT. It yields the protein CASSEALQAGRNTIYF. The variable domain in full, with the rest retrieved from reference TRBV2 and TRBJ1-3, is EPEVTQTPSHQVTQMGQEVILRCVPISNHLYFYWYRQILGQKVEFLVSFYNNEISEKSEIFDDQFSVERPDGSNFTLKIRSTKLEDSAMYFCASSEALQAGRNTIYFGEGSWLTVV.

This chain links TRBV4-2 with TRBJ2-1; 9 nucleotides line up with TRBD2. Germline assignment: CDR1 LGHNA and CDR2 YNFKEQ. This CDR3 spans 18 amino acids. The trim removed 0 bases at V and 6 bases at J, leaving 12 bases unmatched. CDR3 sequence: CASSQEGGGGAAVNEQFF. CDR3 in DNA: TGTGCCAGCAGCCAAGAAGGAGGCGGGGGGGCCGCTGTCAATGAGCAGTTCTTC.

The chain is built from TRBV5-1 and TRBJ1-2; TRBD1 agrees at 7 bases. The V and J ends lost 1 base and 6 bases, in that order; junction bases with no gene match: 9. The CDR3 runs to 15 residues. Germline values: CDR1 SGHRS, CDR2 YFSETQ. The CDR3 spells CASSLRQGGGDGYTF. CDR3 DNA sequence: TGCGCCAGCAGCTTGCGACAGGGCGGCGGTGATGGCTACACCTTC.